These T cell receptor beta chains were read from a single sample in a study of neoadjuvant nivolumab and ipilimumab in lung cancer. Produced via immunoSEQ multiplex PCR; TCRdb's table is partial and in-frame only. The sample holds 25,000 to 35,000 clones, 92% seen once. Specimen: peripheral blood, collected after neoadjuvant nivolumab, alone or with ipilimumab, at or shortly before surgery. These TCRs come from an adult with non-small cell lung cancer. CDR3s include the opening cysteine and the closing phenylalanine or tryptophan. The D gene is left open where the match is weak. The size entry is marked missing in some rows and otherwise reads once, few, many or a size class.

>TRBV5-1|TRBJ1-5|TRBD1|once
CASSLGLGQGASQPQHF
TGCGCCAGCAGCTTGGGGCTCGGACAGGGGGCGAGTCAGCCCCAGCATTTT
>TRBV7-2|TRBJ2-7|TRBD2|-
CASSLKLADPSYEQYF
TGTGCCAGCAGCTTAAAGCTAGCGGACCCCTCCTACGAGCAGTACTTC
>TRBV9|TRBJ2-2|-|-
CASSRQGNTGELFF
TGTGCCAGCAGCCGCCAGGGGAACACCGGGGAGCTGTTTTTT
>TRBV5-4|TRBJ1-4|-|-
CASNRRDEKLFF
TGTGCCAGCAACCGGCGGGATGAAAAACTGTTTTTT
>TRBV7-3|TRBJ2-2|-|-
CASSPITGELFF
TGTGCCAGCAGCCCCATCACCGGGGAGCTGTTTTTT
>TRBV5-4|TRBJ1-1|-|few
CASSSTLGTEAFF
TGTGCCAGCAGCTCCACCTTGGGCACTGAAGCTTTCTTT
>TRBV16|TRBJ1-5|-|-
CASSQSGQPQHF
TGTGCCAGCAGCCAATCTGGTCAGCCCCAGCATTTT
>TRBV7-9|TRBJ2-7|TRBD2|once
CASSFAGGPDEQYF
TGTGCCAGCAGCTTTGCGGGAGGGCCGGACGAGCAGTACTTC
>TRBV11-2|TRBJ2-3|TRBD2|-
CASSFRLAGTTDTQYF
TGTGCCAGCAGCTTCCGACTAGCGGGGACCACAGATACGCAGTATTTT
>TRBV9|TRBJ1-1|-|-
CASKLRRKRGPNTEAFF
TGTGCCAGCAAATTAAGGAGAAAGAGGGGCCCTAACACTGAAGCTTTCTTT
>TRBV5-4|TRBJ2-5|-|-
CASSLGTRQETQYF
TGTGCCAGCAGCCTCGGGACACGCCAAGAGACCCAGTACTTC
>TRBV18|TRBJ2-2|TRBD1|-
CASSPRGTGGNTGELFF
TGTGCCAGCTCACCGAGAGGGACAGGTGGGAACACCGGGGAGCTGTTTTTT
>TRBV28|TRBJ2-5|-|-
CASSPTMGRGGETQYF
TGTGCCAGCAGCCCCACCATGGGGAGGGGGGGGGAGACCCAGTACTTC
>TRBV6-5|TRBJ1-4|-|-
CASTRSPGDNEKLFF
TGTGCCAGCACCCGAAGTCCAGGGGATAATGAAAAACTGTTTTTT
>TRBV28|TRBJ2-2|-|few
CASRGGLDTGELFF
TGTGCCAGCAGAGGAGGTTTGGACACCGGGGAGCTGTTTTTT
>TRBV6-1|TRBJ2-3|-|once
CASRRGASTDTQYF
TGTGCCAGCAGGAGGGGGGCTAGCACAGATACGCAGTATTTT
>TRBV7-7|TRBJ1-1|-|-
CASSAGMNTEAFF
TGTGCCAGCAGTGCCGGGATGAACACTGAAGCTTTCTTT
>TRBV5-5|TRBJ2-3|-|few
CASSLSADTQYF
TGTGCCAGCAGCTTGTCCGCAGATACGCAGTATTTT
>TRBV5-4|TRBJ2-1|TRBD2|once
CASSWGLALDEQFF
TGTGCCAGCAGCTGGGGACTAGCACTCGATGAGCAGTTCTTC
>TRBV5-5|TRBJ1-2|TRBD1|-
CASSYNTGGNTF
TGTGCCAGCAGCTATAACACAGGGGGCAACACCTTC
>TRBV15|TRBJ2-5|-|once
CATSTSGYQETQYF
TGTGCCACCAGCACATCAGGGTACCAAGAGACCCAGTACTTC
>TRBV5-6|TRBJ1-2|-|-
CASSPSGGVVSYTF
TGTGCCAGCAGCCCGAGCGGAGGGGTTGTGAGCTACACCTTC
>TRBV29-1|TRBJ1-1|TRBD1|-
CSVLMTGGTEAFF
TGCAGTGTACTAATGACAGGGGGAACTGAAGCTTTCTTT
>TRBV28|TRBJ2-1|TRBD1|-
CASRGTGRNEQFF
TGTGCCAGCAGGGGGACAGGGAGGAATGAGCAGTTCTTC
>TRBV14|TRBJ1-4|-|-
CASSQDLTVNEKLFF
TGTGCCAGCAGCCAAGATCTAACAGTTAATGAAAAACTGTTTTTT